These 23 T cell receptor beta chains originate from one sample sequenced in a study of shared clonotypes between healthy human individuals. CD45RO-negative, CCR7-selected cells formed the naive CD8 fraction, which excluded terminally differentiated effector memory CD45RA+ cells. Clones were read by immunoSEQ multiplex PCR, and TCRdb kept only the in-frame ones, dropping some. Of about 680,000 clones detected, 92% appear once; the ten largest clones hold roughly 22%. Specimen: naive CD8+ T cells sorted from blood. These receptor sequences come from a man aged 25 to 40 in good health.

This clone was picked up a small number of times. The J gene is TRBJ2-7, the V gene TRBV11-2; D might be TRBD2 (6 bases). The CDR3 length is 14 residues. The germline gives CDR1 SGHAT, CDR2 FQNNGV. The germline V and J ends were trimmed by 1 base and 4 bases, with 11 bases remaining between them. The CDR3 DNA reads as TGTGCCAGCAGCTTAGTGGAGGGGTCGTACGAGCAGTACTTC. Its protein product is CASSLVEGSYEQYF.

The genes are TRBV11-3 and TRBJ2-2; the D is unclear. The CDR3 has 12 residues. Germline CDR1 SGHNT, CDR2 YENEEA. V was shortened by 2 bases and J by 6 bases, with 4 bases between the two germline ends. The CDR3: CASSLWSGELFF. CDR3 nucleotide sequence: TGTGCCAGCAGCTTATGGTCCGGGGAGCTGTTTTTT.

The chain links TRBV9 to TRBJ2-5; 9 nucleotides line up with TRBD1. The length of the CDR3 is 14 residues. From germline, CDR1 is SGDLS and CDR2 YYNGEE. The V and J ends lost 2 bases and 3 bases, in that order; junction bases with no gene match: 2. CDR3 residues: CASSVWDREETQYF. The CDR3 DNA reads TGTGCCAGCAGCGTCTGGGACAGGGAAGAGACCCAGTACTTC.

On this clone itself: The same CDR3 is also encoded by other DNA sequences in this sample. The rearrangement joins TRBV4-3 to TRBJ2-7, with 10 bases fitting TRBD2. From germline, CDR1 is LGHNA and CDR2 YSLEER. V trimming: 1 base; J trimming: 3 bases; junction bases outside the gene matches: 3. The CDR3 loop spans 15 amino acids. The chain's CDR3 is CASSQGLAGIYEQYF. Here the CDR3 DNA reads TGCGCCAGCAGCCAAGGACTAGCGGGCATCTACGAGCAGTACTTC.

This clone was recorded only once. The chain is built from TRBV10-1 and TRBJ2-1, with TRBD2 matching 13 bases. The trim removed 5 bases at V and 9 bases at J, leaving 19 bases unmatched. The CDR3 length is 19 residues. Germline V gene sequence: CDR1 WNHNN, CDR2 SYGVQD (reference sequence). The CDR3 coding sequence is TGCGCCAGCAGTCCAGGACTAGCGGGAGTGGCCCAGGTGGATATTGAGCAGTTCTTC. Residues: CASSPGLAGVAQVDIEQFF.

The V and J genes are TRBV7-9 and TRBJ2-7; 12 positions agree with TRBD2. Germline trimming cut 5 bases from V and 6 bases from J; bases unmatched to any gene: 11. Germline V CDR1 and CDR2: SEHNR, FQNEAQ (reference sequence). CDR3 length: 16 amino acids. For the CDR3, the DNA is TGTGCCAGCAGCGCAAGGTTGACTAGCGGGAGTGCCGAGCAGTACTTC. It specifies CASSARLTSGSAEQYF.

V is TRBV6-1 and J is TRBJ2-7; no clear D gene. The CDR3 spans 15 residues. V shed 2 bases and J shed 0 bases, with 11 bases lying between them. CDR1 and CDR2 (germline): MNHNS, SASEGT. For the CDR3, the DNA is TGTGCCAGCAGTGAAAAGCGTTTCCCCTCCTACGAGCAGTACTTC. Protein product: CASSEKRFPSYEQYF.

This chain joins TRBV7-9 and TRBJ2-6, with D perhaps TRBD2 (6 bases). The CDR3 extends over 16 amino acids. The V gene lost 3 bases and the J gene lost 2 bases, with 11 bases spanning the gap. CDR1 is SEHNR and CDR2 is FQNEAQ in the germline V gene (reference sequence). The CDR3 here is CASSLDWEAGANVLTF. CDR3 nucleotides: TGTGCCAGCAGCTTGGACTGGGAGGCTGGGGCCAACGTCCTGACTTTC.

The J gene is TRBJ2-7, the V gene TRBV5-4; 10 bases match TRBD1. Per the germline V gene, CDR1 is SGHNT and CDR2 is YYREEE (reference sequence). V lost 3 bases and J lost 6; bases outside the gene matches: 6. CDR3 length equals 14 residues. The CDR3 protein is CASSYGTGDREQYF. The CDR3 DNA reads TGTGCCAGCAGCTACGGGACAGGGGACCGCGAGCAGTACTTC. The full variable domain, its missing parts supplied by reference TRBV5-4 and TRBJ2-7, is ETGVTQSPTHLIKTRGQQVTLRCSSQSGHNTVSWYQQALGQGPQFIFQYYREEENGRGNFPPRFSGLQFPNYSSELNVNALELDDSALYLCASSYGTGDREQYFGPGTRLTVT.

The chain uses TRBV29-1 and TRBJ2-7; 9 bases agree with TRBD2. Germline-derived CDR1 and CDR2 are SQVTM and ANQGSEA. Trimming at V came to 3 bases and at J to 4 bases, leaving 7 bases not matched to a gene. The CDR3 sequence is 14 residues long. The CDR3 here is CSVDAGGPTYEQYF. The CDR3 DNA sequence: TGCAGCGTTGATGCGGGGGGGCCTACATACGAGCAGTACTTC.

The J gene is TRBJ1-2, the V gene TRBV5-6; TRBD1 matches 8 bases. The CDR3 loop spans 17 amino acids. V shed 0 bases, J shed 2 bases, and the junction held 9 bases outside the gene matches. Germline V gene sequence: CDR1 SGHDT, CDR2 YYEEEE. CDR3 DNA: TGTGCCAGCAGCTTGGAAGTCAGGGGGCCCTCGAACTATGGCTACACCTTC. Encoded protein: CASSLEVRGPSNYGYTF.

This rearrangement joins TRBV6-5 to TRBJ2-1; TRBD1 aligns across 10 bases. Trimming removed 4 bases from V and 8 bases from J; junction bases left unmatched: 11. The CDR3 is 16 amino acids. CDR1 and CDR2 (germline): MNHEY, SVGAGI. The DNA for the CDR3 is TGTGCCAGCAGTTTTCCGCGGGACAGGGGCGGCGATGAGCAGTTCTTC. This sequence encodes CASSFPRDRGGDEQFF.

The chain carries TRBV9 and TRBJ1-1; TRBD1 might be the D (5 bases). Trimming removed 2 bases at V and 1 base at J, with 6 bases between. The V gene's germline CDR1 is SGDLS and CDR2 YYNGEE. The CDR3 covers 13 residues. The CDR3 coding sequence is TGTGCCAGCAGCGTCCAGGGGAACACTGAAGCTTTCTTT. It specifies CASSVQGNTEAFF.

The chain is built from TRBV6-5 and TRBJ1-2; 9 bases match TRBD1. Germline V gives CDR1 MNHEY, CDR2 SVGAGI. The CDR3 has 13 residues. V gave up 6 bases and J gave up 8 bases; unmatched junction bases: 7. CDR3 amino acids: CASSHHRGHGYTF. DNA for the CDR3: TGTGCCAGCAGCCACCACAGGGGGCACGGCTACACCTTC.

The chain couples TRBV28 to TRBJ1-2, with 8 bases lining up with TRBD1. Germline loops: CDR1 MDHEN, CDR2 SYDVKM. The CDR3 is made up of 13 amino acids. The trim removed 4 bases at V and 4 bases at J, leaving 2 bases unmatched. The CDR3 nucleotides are TGTGCCAGCAGTTATGACAGGGGCTATGGCTACACCTTC. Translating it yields CASSYDRGYGYTF.

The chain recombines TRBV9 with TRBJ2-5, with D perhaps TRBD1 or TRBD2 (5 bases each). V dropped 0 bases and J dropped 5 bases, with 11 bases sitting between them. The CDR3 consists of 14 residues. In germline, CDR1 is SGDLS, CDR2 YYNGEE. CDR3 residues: CASSVAGGFETQYF. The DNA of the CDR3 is TGTGCCAGCAGCGTAGCTGGGGGATTCGAGACCCAGTACTTC.

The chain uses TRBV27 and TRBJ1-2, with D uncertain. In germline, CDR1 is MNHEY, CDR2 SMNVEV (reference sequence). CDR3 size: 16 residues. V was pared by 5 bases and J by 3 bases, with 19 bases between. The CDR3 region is CASSQSLGGGDYGYTF. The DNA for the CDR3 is TGTGCCAGCAGTCAGAGCCTTGGAGGTGGGGACTATGGCTACACCTTC.

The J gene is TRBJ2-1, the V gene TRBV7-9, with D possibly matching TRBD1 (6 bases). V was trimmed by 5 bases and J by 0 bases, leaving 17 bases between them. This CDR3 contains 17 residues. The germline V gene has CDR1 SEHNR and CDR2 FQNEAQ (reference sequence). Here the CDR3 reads CASSLSTGQSSYNEQFF. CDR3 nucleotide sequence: TGTGCCAGCAGCCTCTCGACAGGTCAGAGCTCCTACAATGAGCAGTTCTTC.

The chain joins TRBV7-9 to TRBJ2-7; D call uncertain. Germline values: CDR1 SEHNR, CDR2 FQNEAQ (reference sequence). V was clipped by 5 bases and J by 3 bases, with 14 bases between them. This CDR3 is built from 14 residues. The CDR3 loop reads CASSGSGSVYEQYF. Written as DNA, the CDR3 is TGTGCCAGCAGCGGAAGTGGGTCTGTCTACGAGCAGTACTTC.

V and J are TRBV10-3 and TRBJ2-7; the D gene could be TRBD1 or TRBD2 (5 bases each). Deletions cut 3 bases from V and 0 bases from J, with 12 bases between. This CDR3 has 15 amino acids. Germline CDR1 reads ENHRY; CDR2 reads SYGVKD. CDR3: CAISERDRSSYEQYF. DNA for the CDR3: TGTGCCATCAGTGAACGGGACCGTAGCTCCTACGAGCAGTACTTC.

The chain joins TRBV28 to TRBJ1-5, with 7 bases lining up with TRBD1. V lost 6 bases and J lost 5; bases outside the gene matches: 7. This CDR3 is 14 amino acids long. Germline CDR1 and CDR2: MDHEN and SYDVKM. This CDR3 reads CASRGQVPHQPQHF. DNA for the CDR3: TGTGCCAGCAGAGGACAGGTACCCCATCAGCCCCAGCATTTT.

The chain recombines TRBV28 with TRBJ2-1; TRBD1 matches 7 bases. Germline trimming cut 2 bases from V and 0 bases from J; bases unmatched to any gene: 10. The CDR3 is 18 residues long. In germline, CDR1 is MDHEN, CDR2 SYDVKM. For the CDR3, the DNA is TGTGCCAGCAGTTTACCAGGGGGAAGGCCCCTCTCCTACAATGAGCAGTTCTTC. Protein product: CASSLPGGRPLSYNEQFF.

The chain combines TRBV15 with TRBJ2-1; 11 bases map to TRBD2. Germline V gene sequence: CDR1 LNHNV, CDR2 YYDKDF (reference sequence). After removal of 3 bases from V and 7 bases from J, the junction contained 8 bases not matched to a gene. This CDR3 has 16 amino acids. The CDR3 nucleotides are TGTGCCACCAGCAGCGGACTAGCGGGCTTCCAAAATGAGCAGTTCTTC. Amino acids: CATSSGLAGFQNEQFF.